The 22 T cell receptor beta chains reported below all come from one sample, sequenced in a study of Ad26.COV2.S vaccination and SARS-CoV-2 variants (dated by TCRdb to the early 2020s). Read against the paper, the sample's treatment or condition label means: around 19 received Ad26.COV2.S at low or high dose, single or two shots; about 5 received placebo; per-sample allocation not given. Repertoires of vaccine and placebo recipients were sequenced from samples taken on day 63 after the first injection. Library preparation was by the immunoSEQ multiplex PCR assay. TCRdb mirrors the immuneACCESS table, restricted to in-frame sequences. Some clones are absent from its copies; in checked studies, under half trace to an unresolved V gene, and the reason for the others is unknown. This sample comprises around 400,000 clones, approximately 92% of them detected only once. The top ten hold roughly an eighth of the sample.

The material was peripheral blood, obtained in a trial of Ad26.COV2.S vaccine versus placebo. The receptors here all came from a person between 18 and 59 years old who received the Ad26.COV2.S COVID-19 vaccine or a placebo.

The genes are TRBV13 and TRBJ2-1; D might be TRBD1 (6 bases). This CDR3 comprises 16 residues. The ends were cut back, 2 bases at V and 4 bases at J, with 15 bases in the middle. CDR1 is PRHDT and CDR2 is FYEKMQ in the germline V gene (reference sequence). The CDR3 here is CASSLPAGTSYNEQFF. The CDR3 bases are TGTGCCAGCAGCTTACCGGCCGGGACAAGTTACAATGAGCAGTTCTTC.

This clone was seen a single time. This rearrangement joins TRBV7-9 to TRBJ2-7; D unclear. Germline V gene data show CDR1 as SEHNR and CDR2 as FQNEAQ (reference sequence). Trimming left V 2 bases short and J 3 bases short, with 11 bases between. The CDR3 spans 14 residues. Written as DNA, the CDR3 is TGTGCCAGCAGCTTAATTTCCGGCAGCTACGAGCAGTACTTC. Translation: CASSLISGSYEQYF.

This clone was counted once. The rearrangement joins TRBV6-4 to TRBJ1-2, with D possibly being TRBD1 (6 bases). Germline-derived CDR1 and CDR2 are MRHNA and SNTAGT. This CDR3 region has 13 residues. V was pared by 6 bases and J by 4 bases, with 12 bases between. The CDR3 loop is CASRTGTFYGYTF. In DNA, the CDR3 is TGTGCCAGCAGGACAGGTACCTTCTATGGCTACACCTTC.

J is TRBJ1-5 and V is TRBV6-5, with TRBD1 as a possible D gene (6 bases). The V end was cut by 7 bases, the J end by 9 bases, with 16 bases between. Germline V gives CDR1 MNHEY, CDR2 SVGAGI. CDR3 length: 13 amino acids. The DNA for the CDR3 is TGTGCCAGCACTCCTGGGGGCGGGACGCCCCAGCATTTT. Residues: CASTPGGGTPQHF.

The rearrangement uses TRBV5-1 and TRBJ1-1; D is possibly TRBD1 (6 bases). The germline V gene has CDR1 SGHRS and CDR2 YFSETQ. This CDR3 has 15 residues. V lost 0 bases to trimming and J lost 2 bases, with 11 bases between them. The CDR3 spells CASSLEGGPNTEAFF. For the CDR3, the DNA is TGCGCCAGCAGCTTGGAGGGGGGCCCTAACACTGAAGCTTTCTTT.

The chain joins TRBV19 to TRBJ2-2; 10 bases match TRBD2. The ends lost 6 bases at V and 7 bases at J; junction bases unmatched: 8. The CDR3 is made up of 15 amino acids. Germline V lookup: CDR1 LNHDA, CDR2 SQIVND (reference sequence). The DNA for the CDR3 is TGTGCCAGTAGGGATCTAGCGGGAGCGTTCGGGGAGCTGTTTTTT. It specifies CASRDLAGAFGELFF. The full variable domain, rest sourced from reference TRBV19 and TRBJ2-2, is DGGITQSPKYLFRKEGQNVTLSCEQNLNHDAMYWYRQDPGQGLRLIYYSQIVNDFQKGDIAEGYSVSREKKESFPLTVTSAQKNPTAFYLCASRDLAGAFGELFFGEGSRLTVL.

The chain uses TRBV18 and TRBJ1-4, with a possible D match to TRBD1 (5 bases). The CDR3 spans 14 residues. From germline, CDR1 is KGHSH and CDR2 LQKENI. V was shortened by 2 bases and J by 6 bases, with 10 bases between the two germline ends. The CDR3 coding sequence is TGTGCCAGCTCACCAAGGCAGGGTGATGAAAAACTGTTTTTT. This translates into CASSPRQGDEKLFF.

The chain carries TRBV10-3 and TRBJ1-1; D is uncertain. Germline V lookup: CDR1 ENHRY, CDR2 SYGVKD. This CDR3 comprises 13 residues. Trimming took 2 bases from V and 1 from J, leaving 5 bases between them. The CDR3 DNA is TGTGCCATCAGTGAGAGGTGGAACACTGAAGCTTTCTTT. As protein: CAISERWNTEAFF.

This CDR3 reads CASSSGYEQYF. As DNA, the CDR3 is TGTGCCAGCAGTTCTGGGTACGAGCAGTACTTC. This rearrangement joins TRBV5-4 to TRBJ2-7, with unresolved D. The CDR3 is made up of 11 amino acids. Germline CDR1 is SGHNT and CDR2 is YYREEE (reference sequence). The ends were cut back, 5 bases at V and 4 bases at J, with 7 bases in the middle.

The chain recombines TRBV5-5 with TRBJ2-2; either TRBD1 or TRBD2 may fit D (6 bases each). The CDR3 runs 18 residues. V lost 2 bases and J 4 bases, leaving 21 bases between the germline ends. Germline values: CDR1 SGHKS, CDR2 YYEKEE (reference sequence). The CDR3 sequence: CASSFSWRSGGGTGELFF. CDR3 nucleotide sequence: TGTGCCAGCAGCTTCTCCTGGAGGTCCGGGGGCGGCACCGGGGAGCTGTTTTTT.

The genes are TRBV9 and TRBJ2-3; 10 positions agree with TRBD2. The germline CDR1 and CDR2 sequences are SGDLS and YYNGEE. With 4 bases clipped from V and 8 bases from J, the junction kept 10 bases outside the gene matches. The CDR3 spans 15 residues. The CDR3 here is CASSPQSGRAVTQYF. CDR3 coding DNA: TGTGCCAGCAGCCCCCAAAGCGGGAGGGCCGTTACGCAGTATTTT. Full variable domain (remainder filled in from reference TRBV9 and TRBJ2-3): DSGVTQTPKHLITATGQRVTLRCSPRSGDLSVYWYQQSLDQGLQFLIQYYNGEERAKGNILERFSAQQFPDLHSELNLSSLELGDSALYFCASSPQSGRAVTQYFGPGTRLTVL.

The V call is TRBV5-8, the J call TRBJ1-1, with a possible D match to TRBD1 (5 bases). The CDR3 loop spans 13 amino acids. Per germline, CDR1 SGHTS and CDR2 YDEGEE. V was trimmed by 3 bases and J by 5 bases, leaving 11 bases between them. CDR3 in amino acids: CASSWGKWTEAFF. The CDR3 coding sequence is TGTGCCAGCAGCTGGGGGAAGTGGACTGAAGCTTTCTTT. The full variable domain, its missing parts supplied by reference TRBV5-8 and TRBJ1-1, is EAGVTQSPTHLIKTRGQQATLRCSPISGHTSVYWYQQALGLGLQFLLWYDEGEERNRGNFPPRFSGRQFPNYSSELNVNALELEDSALYLCASSWGKWTEAFFGQGTRLTVV.

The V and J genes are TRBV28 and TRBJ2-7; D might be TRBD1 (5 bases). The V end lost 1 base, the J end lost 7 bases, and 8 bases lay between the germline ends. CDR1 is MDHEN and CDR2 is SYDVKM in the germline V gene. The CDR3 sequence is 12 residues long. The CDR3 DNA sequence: TGTGCCAGCAGTTTATCCCGACAGGAGCAGTACTTC. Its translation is CASSLSRQEQYF.

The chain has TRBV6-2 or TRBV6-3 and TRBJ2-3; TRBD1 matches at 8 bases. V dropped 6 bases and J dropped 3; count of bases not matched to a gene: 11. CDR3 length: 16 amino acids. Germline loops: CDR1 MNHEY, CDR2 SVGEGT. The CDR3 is CASSLLGQGRTDTQYF. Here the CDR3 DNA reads TGTGCCAGCAGCCTCCTCGGACAGGGTCGGACAGATACGCAGTATTTT.

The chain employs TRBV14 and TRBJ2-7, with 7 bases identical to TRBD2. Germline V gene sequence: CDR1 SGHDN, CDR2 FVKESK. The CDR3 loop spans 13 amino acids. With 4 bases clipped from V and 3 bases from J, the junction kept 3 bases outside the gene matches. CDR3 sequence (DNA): TGTGCCAGCAGCCGAGGACTAGTCTACGAGCAGTACTTC. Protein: CASSRGLVYEQYF.

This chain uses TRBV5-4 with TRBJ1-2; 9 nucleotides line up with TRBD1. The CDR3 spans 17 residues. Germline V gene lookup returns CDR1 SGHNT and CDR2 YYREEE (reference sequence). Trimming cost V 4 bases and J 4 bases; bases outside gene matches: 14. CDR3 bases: TGTGCCAGCAGCGAGGGCGAGGGGACAGGGCACCTCTATGGCTACACCTTC. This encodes CASSEGEGTGHLYGYTF.

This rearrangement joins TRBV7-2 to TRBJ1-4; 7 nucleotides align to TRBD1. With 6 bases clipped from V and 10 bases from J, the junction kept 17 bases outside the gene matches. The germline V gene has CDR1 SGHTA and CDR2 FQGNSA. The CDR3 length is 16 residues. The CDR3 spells CASSQGGRGTVGKLFF. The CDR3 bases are TGTGCCAGCAGTCAGGGGGGCCGCGGGACGGTTGGAAAACTGTTTTTT.

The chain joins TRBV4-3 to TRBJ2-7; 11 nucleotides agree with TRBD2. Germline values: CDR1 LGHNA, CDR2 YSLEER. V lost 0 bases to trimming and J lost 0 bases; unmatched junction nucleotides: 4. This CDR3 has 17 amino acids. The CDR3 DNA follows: TGCGCCAGCAGCCAAGACGCTAGCGGGAGGAGCTCCTACGAGCAGTACTTC. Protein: CASSQDASGRSSYEQYF.

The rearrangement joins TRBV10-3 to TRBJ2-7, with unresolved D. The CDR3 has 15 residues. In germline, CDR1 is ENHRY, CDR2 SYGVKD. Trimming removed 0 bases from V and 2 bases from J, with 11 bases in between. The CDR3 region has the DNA TGTGCCATCAGTGAGTCAACTGAGAACCCCTACGAGCAGTACTTC. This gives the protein CAISESTENPYEQYF.

CDR3 in DNA: TGCGCCAGCAGCCAAGAGTTCCGGGACATCTACAATGAGCAGTTCTTC. This sequence encodes CASSQEFRDIYNEQFF. This chain uses TRBV4-3 with TRBJ2-1; D may be TRBD1 (6 bases). Looked up from germline, CDR1 is LGHNA and CDR2 is YSLEER. Trimming took off 0 bases at V and 3 bases at J, with 12 bases between the two ends. The CDR3 runs 16 residues.

DNA of the CDR3: TGTGCCAGCAGTTACACCTACATTGCTGAAGCTTTCTTT. Translated, it gives CASSYTYIAEAFF. J is TRBJ1-1 and V is TRBV6-5; D unresolved. Trimming left V 2 bases short and J 6 bases short, with 10 bases between. Germline CDR1 is MNHEY and CDR2 is SVGAGI. The CDR3 sequence is 13 residues long.

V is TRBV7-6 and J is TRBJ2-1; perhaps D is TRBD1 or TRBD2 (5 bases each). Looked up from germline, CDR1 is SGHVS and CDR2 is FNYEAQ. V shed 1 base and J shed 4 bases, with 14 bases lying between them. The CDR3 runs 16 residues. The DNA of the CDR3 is TGTGCCAGCAGCTTAGGAGGGGTTGATGATTACAATGAGCAGTTCTTC. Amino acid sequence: CASSLGGVDDYNEQFF.